The 25 T cell receptor beta chains below come from one sample, sequenced in a study of circulating and synovial CD4+ cells in juvenile arthritis. Libraries were prepared by immunoSEQ multiplex PCR; TCRdb keeps only in-frame clonotypes and omits some of them. The profile shows about 32,000 clones, 93% of them singletons. Material: CD4+ T cells from blood. The receptors stem from a human donor with juvenile idiopathic arthritis.

This chain joins TRBV7-9 and TRBJ2-2; D perhaps matches TRBD2 (5 bases). V was pared by 1 base and J by 1 base, with 7 bases between. The CDR3 is 15 residues long. Germline values: CDR1 SEHNR, CDR2 FQNEAQ (reference sequence). CDR3 DNA: TGTGCCAGCAGCTTAGATGCGGGGAACACCGGGGAGCTGTTTTTT. Translation gives CASSLDAGNTGELFF.

The chain has TRBV18 and TRBJ2-1, with 9 nucleotides matching TRBD2. CDR1 KGHSH and CDR2 LQKENI come from the germline V gene. CDR3 size: 15 residues. J was trimmed by 7 bases and V by 3 bases; bases with no gene match: 7. The CDR3 bases are TGTGCCAGCTCACCGTCAGCGGGAGGATTAAATGAGCAGTTCTTC. Its translation is CASSPSAGGLNEQFF.

The chain carries TRBV19 and TRBJ2-2; tentatively, D is TRBD1 (6 bases). The CDR3 is made up of 13 amino acids. CDR1 is LNHDA, CDR2 SQIVND, per germline (reference sequence). Trimming left V 11 bases short and J 3 bases short, with 13 bases between. As DNA, the CDR3 is TGTGCCTCAGTGGGACACTACACCGGGGAGCTGTTTTTT. Translation: CASVGHYTGELFF. The variable domain in full, completed from reference TRBV19 and TRBJ2-2, reads DGGITQSPKYLFRKEGQNVTLSCEQNLNHDAMYWYRQDPGQGLRLIYYSQIVNDFQKGDIAEGYSVSREKKESFPLTVTSAQKNPTAFYLCASVGHYTGELFFGEGSRLTVL.

The J gene is TRBJ2-5, the V gene TRBV5-1; the match to TRBD2 covers 8 bases. Germline-derived CDR1 and CDR2 are SGHRS and YFSETQ. The CDR3 is 14 amino acids. V lost 4 bases, J lost 5 bases, and 7 bases stayed unmatched. CDR3 nucleotide sequence: TGCGCCAGCAGCCCCGGGGGGGTCCTGGAGACCCAGTACTTC. Amino acids: CASSPGGVLETQYF.

The chain couples TRBV30 to TRBJ2-2, with D possibly TRBD1 on 5 matching bases. CDR1 is GTSNPN and CDR2 is SVGIG in the germline V gene (reference sequence). This CDR3 comprises 14 residues. The V and J ends lost 0 bases and 2 bases respectively, with 7 bases between them. Here the CDR3 DNA reads TGTGCCTGGAGTGTTGACAGTAACACCGGGGAGCTGTTTTTT. Its translation: CAWSVDSNTGELFF.

The chain links TRBV9 to TRBJ2-1; 9 positions match TRBD2. The CDR3 length is 15 residues. Germline V gene lookup returns CDR1 SGDLS and CDR2 YYNGEE. Trimming took 3 bases from V and 3 from J; bases not matched to a gene: 4. The CDR3 DNA sequence: TGTGCCAGCAGCGGGGCGACTAGCGGCTACAATGAGCAGTTCTTC. Its translation: CASSGATSGYNEQFF.

The chain combines TRBV29-1 with TRBJ1-2; weak D call: TRBD1 (5 bases). Germline-derived CDR1 and CDR2 are SQVTM and ANQGSEA. Trimming left V 7 bases short and J 4 bases short, with 13 bases between. The CDR3 length is 12 residues. CDR3 sequence reads: CSAQGISYGYTF. The CDR3 bases are TGCAGCGCCCAGGGTATATCCTATGGCTACACCTTC.

This chain links TRBV7-9 with TRBJ2-2; 7 positions agree with TRBD2. The CDR3 loop spans 15 amino acids. CDR1 is SEHNR, CDR2 FQNEAQ, per germline (reference sequence). The trim removed 5 bases at V and 5 bases at J, leaving 8 bases unmatched. CDR3 nucleotides: TGTGCCAGCAGCCAATCGGGGGGAGGTACCGGGGAGCTGTTTTTT. Its translation is CASSQSGGGTGELFF.

The V call is TRBV30, the J call TRBJ2-5; no reliable D call. The J call may be in error: the DNA end matches TRBJ2-7 better. Germline V gene sequence: CDR1 GTSNPN, CDR2 SVGIG (reference sequence). The CDR3 is 12 amino acids. The CDR3 region has the DNA TGTGCCTGGAGTCCCCGGCATAGCGAGCAGTACTTC. It encodes CAWSPRHSEQYF.

This clone was observed a few times. The rearrangement uses TRBV28 and TRBJ1-5; 8 bases fit TRBD1. The CDR3 runs 16 residues. CDR1 and CDR2 from the germline V gene are MDHEN and SYDVKM. The V gene end was trimmed by 6 bases and the J gene end by 0 bases; junction bases not matched to a gene: 7. CDR3 residues: CASSPRTGSSNQPQHF. The CDR3 nucleotides read TGTGCCAGCAGCCCTCGGACAGGGAGTAGCAATCAGCCCCAGCATTTT.

V and J are TRBV4-1 and TRBJ2-7; 7 positions agree with TRBD1. The CDR3 has 15 amino acids. The J segment lost 3 bases and the V segment lost 4 bases, leaving 9 bases of the junction unmatched. Germline assignment: CDR1 MGHRA and CDR2 YSYEKL. CDR3 protein: CASSRSRDRVYEQYF. In DNA form, the CDR3 reads TGCGCCAGCAGCCGCTCCCGGGACAGAGTCTACGAGCAGTACTTC.

V is TRBV4-2 and J is TRBJ1-2; D might be TRBD1 (6 bases). Germline V gene data show CDR1 as LGHNA and CDR2 as YNFKEQ. The CDR3 length is 15 residues. Deletions cut 4 bases from V and 5 bases from J, with 17 bases between. The CDR3 region is CASSPNQDRQYGYTF. As DNA, the CDR3 is TGTGCCAGCAGCCCGAATCAGGACAGACAATATGGCTACACCTTC.

The genes are TRBV5-1 and TRBJ1-2; TRBD1 might be the D (5 bases). The V and J ends lost 4 bases and 5 bases respectively, with 12 bases between them. The CDR3 covers 13 residues. CDR1 and CDR2 from the germline V gene are SGHRS and YFSETQ. CDR3 sequence reads: CASSIGQGYGYTF. The CDR3 region has the DNA TGCGCCAGCAGCATCGGACAAGGGTATGGCTACACCTTC.

As DNA, the CDR3 is TGCAGCGTTGAAGCACAGACCGACTACGAGCAGTACTTC. This encodes CSVEAQTDYEQYF. V is TRBV29-1 and J is TRBJ2-7, with D uncertain. V dropped 1 base and J dropped 3 bases, with 10 bases sitting between them. This CDR3 has 13 residues. Germline CDR1 reads SQVTM; CDR2 reads ANQGSEA.

The V call is TRBV9, the J call TRBJ2-3, with 10 bases that match TRBD2. The CDR3 spans 17 residues. Germline-derived CDR1 and CDR2 are SGDLS and YYNGEE. Trimming at V came to 4 bases and at J to 4 bases, leaving 12 bases not matched to a gene. The CDR3 DNA is TGTGCCAGCAGCTTCCGAGCGGGAGGGCCTGGGTCAGATACGCAGTATTTT. It yields the protein CASSFRAGGPGSDTQYF.

V usage is TRBV6-1 and J usage is TRBJ2-1; D remains ambiguous. The V and J ends lost 3 bases and 3 bases respectively, with 12 bases between them. Germline V gives CDR1 MNHNS, CDR2 SASEGT. The CDR3 has 15 amino acids. CDR3 residues: CASSEVAVHYNEQFF. The CDR3 DNA reads TGTGCCAGCAGTGAGGTGGCAGTGCACTACAATGAGCAGTTCTTC.

The rearrangement uses TRBV7-4 and TRBJ2-7; 7 bases agree with TRBD2. Germline V lookup: CDR1 SGHVT, CDR2 SQSDAQ. This CDR3 contains 13 residues. The V segment lost 9 bases and the J segment 0 bases; nucleotides outside the gene matches: 5. CDR3 nucleotide sequence: TGTGCCAGGGGCCAGCGGGGCTCCTACGAGCAGTACTTC. It codes for CARGQRGSYEQYF.

The J gene is TRBJ1-4, the V gene TRBV14, with D tentatively TRBD1 (5 bases). The length of the CDR3 is 17 residues. The germline V and J ends were trimmed by 0 bases and 7 bases, with 18 bases remaining between them. Germline CDR1 SGHDN, CDR2 FVKESK. The CDR3 sequence is CASSQEWGRGKGEKLFF. The CDR3 DNA follows: TGTGCCAGCAGCCAAGAATGGGGAAGGGGAAAGGGTGAAAAACTGTTTTTT.

The chain is built from TRBV7-9 and TRBJ2-7; 9 bases map to TRBD1. Trimming removed 7 bases from V and 7 bases from J; junction bases left unmatched: 5. This CDR3 has 12 residues. The V gene's germline CDR1 is SEHNR and CDR2 FQNEAQ (reference sequence). The CDR3 here is CASTSGTGEQYF. CDR3 nucleotide sequence: TGTGCCAGCACCTCCGGGACAGGGGAGCAGTACTTC.

The V gene is TRBV15, the J gene TRBJ1-4; D is perhaps TRBD1 (6 bases). Per germline, CDR1 LNHNV and CDR2 YYDKDF (reference sequence). The V and J ends lost 1 base and 0 bases respectively, with 9 bases between them. This CDR3 contains 16 residues. The CDR3 sequence: CATSRGQDTTNEKLFF. The CDR3 DNA sequence: TGTGCCACCAGCAGAGGACAGGATACAACTAATGAAAAACTGTTTTTT. The full variable domain, its missing parts supplied by reference TRBV15 and TRBJ1-4, is DAMVIQNPRYQVTQFGKPVTLSCSQTLNHNVMYWYQQKSSQAPKLLFHYYDKDFNNEADTPDNFQSRRPNTSFCFLDIRSPGLGDTAMYLCATSRGQDTTNEKLFFGSGTQLSVL.

V is TRBV28 and J is TRBJ2-1, with 7 positions matching TRBD1. J gave up 4 bases and V 5 bases, and 11 bases lay outside the gene matches. The CDR3 runs 16 residues. Per the germline V gene, CDR1 is MDHEN and CDR2 is SYDVKM. This CDR3 reads CASSLTDRRAYNEQFF. The CDR3 coding sequence is TGTGCCAGCAGTCTGACGGACAGGAGAGCTTACAATGAGCAGTTCTTC.

V usage is TRBV19 and J usage is TRBJ2-2, with 8 bases fitting TRBD2. CDR1 is LNHDA, CDR2 SQIVND, per germline (reference sequence). After removal of 4 bases from V and 7 bases from J, the junction contained 11 bases not matched to a gene. This CDR3 region has 16 residues. Here the CDR3 reads CASSNRGAGVVGELFF. CDR3 sequence (DNA): TGTGCCAGTAGTAACCGGGGAGCGGGAGTAGTCGGGGAGCTGTTTTTT.

This chain connects TRBV15 to TRBJ2-7; possible D gene TRBD2, 5 bases. The CDR3 totals 13 residues. Per the germline V gene, CDR1 is LNHNV and CDR2 is YYDKDF (reference sequence). V was trimmed by 4 bases and J by 12 bases, leaving 19 bases between them. The CDR3 region is CATSTRFKTDWYF. The CDR3 coding sequence is TGTGCCACCAGCACCAGATTTAAAACGGACTGGTACTTC.

The rearrangement joins TRBV15 to TRBJ2-2; D is undetermined. Germline CDR1 LNHNV, CDR2 YYDKDF (reference sequence). This CDR3 spans 14 amino acids. Trimming shortened V by 1 base and J by 2 bases, and 5 bases separated the two germline ends. The CDR3 nucleotides read TGTGCCACCAGCAGAGGCAGAAACACCGGGGAGCTGTTTTTT. Residues: CATSRGRNTGELFF.

The chain links TRBV4-2 to TRBJ2-7; 7 bases agree with TRBD2. The CDR3 runs 15 residues. Per germline, CDR1 LGHNA and CDR2 YNFKEQ. The J segment lost 4 bases and the V segment lost 1 base, leaving 7 bases of the junction unmatched. Written as DNA, the CDR3 is TGTGCCAGCAGCCAAGGCGGGAGTCCTGAGTACGAGCAGTACTTC. Its translation: CASSQGGSPEYEQYF.